This T cell receptor (beta chain) stems from a study of graft-versus-host responses after intestinal transplantation (dated by TCRdb to about 2021). Study-wide context: The transplants that recipients got were multivisceral, liver-intestinal, or isolated intestinal. To identify alloreactive clones, pre-transplant mixed lymphocyte reaction products were sequenced and then compared with unstimulated pre-transplant donor and recipient T cells. Anti-thymocyte globulin induction was given to all recipients, followed by maintenance tacrolimus and steroids for approximately three years. A peak of at least 4% donor T cells among recipient peripheral blood mononuclear cells was the definition used for donor T cell macrochimerism. Rather than being sequenced by the commercial service, samples from a few later patients were sequenced in-house on an Illumina MiSeq and processed with MiXCR. Bulk TCR-beta CDR3 sequencing was used to track graft-versus-host and host-versus-graft alloreactive T cell clones in the graft, circulation and bone marrow after intestinal transplantation. A cohort of 24 intestinal transplant recipients, including one retransplant, was enrolled, and a few patients lacking pretransplant specimens were excluded.

On this clone itself: Its antigen is unknown. No much larger clonotype is one base removed from it; base qualities were not supplied.

Broad study findings and their caveats: GvH clones were detected in recipient bone marrow, and some appeared earlier in ileal mucosa or blood, consistent with an intestinal mucosal origin. The conclusions were limited by the relatively low number and heterogeneity of the intestinal transplant patients. In patients with donor T cell macrochimerism, the allografts had high GvH to HvG T cell clonal ratios. Early after transplant, peak levels of circulating GvH clones were found to be associated with declines in HvG clones.

The library came from the immunoSEQ multiplex PCR assay. For most patients, genomic DNA was subjected to high-throughput TCR-beta CDR3 sequencing by Adaptive Biotechnologies. The authors processed their data as follows. TCR sequencing data were retrieved from Adaptive's ImmunoSEQ software for some 17 patients, whereas a few other patients were processed with MiXCR and VDJtools. Because the origin of CDR3 nucleotide sequences shared between donor and recipient could not be assigned, those sequences were removed. To count as alloreactive, a clone needed at least 2-fold expansion over unstimulated cells and a minimum CFSE-low frequency of 0.002% (template counts) or 0.001% (read counts). Mappable clones were those detected in sequenced pre-transplant spleen, lymph node, or MLR CFSE-low populations of the donor or recipient. The cumulative frequency of alloreactive clones was calculated as a percentage of all sequences, weighted by copy number. The clones in this table, taken by TCRdb from immuneACCESS, are in-frame only. Not every clone is retained; where verified, under half of the shortfall comes from an unresolved V gene, and the cause of the rest is unknown. V and J calls and clone size follow that table, whereas D and trimming were derived from the DNA. The sample table holds some 13,000 clones, of which about 83% were seen once. The ten largest clones capture around 23% of the sample.

V was cut back by 5 bases and J by 4 bases, leaving a gap of 9 bases between them. CDR1 LNHDA and CDR2 SQIVND are derived from the germline V gene (reference sequence). The CDR3 contains 13 residues, cysteine and phenylalanine counted. The read is trimmed to its CDR3 DNA, 39 bases read in frame from base 1. Blood samples were collected up to 4 times in the first month after transplant and then at least monthly when available. This specimen was PBMCs, taken after intestinal transplantation. This chain is built from TRBV19 and TRBJ2-1; TRBD1 is a possible D gene, resting on 6 matching bases. This TCR derives from a human patient who received an intestinal transplant, so some T cells may come from the graft donor. The CDR3 sequence is CASSLDRYNEQFF. The DNA sequence reads TGTGCCAGTAGTCTGGACAGATACAATGAGCAGTTCTTC.